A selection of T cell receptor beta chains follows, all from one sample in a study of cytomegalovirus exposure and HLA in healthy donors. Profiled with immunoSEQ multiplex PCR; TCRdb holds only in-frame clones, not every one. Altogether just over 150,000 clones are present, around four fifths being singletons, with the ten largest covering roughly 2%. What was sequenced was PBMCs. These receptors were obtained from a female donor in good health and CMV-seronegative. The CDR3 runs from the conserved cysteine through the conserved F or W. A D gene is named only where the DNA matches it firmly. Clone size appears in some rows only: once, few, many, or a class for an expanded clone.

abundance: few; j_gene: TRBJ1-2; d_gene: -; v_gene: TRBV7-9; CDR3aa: CASSLVAGGSGNYGYTF; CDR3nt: TGTGCCAGCAGCTTAGTGGCCGGGGGGAGTGGTAACTATGGCTACACCTTC
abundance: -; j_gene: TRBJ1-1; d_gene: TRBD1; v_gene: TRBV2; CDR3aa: CASSEATGTTEAFF; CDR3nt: TGTGCCAGCAGTGAAGCGACAGGGACCACTGAAGCTTTCTTT
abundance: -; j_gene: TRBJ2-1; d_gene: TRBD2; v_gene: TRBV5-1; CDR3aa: CASSLASGPGGTYNEQFF; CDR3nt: TGCGCCAGCAGCTTGGCCTCCGGGCCGGGAGGGACTTACAATGAGCAGTTCTTC
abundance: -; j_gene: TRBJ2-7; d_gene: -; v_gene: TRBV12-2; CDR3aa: CASRLRPSRWVQYEQYF; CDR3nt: TGTGCAAGTCGCTTACGGCCCTCCCGGTGGGTACAGTACGAGCAGTACTTC
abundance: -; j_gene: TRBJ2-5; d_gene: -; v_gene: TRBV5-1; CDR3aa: CASSVERGHETQYF; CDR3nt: TGCGCCAGCAGCGTGGAAAGGGGTCATGAGACCCAGTACTTC
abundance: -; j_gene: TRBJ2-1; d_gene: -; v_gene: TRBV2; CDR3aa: CASSVAPRALGFF; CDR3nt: TGTGCCAGCAGTGTTGCCCCGAGGGCCCTGGGGTTCTTC
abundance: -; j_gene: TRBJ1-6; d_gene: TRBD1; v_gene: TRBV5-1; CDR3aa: CASSLDRVSPLHF; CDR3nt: TGCGCCAGCAGCTTAGACAGGGTTTCACCCCTCCACTTT
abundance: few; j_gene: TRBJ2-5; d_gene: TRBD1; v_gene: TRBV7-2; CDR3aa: CASSFRTGKETQYF; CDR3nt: TGTGCCAGCAGCTTCCGGACAGGGAAAGAGACCCAGTACTTC
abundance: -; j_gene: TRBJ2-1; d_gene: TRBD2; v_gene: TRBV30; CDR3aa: CAWSSLVAGVRSSYNEQFF; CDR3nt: TGTGCCTGGAGCTCGCTAGTAGCGGGAGTCCGTAGCTCCTACAATGAGCAGTTCTTC
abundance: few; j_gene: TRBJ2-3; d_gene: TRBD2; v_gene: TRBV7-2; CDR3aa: CASSFGLADSRADTQYF; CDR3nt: TGTGCCAGCAGCTTTGGACTAGCGGACTCAAGAGCAGATACGCAGTATTTT